Shown below are 18 T cell receptor beta chains from a single sample sequenced in a study of T cells in Graves' hyperthyroidism and ophthalmopathy. What was amplified from RNA transcripts were TCR beta CDR3 regions. An initial round of RT-PCR targeting the TCR CDR3 relied on the HTBI primer set. TCRdb analysed the multiplex PCR reads with MiXCR anew, one entry per CDR3 protein. Of 300,000 to 400,000 distinct CDR3 sequences listed, over 11% are singletons. The sequencing input was blood. The receptors shown here come from an older woman with Graves' hyperthyroidism.

This clonotype was recorded at least ten times. This chain connects TRBV12-3 or TRBV12-4 to TRBJ1-1; D is ambiguous. The V gene lost 6 bases and the J gene lost 5 bases, with 10 bases spanning the gap. CDR3 size: 12 residues. The CDR3 sequence is CASRLGGTEAFF. Here the CDR3 DNA reads TGTGCCAGCAGACTGGGAGGGACTGAAGCTTTCTTT.

This clonotype was counted a few times. V usage is TRBV24-1 and J usage is TRBJ2-5; D perhaps matches TRBD2 (7 bases). Per germline, CDR1 KGHDR and CDR2 SFDVKD. Trimming took off 7 bases at V and 5 bases at J, with 22 bases between the two ends. This CDR3 has 16 residues. CDR3 protein: CATSPPGGGGAETQYF. The CDR3 DNA reads as TGTGCCACCAGCCCCCCGGGGGGCGGCGGAGCTGAGACCCAGTACTTC.

Ten or more counts support this clonotype. This chain joins TRBV28 and TRBJ1-2, with 10 bases fitting TRBD1. This CDR3 comprises 16 residues. J was trimmed by 2 bases and V by 4 bases; bases with no gene match: 7. Germline CDR1 is MDHEN and CDR2 is SYDVKM. The CDR3: CASSSPGTGVNYGYTF. CDR3 sequence (DNA): TGTGCCAGCAGTTCACCCGGGACAGGGGTCAACTATGGCTACACCTTC.

In this sample, this clonotype turned up many times. The chain combines TRBV28 with TRBJ1-5; D may be TRBD1 (6 bases). Trimming pared 7 bases from V and 5 bases from J, leaving 21 bases between. Germline CDR1 MDHEN, CDR2 SYDVKM. This CDR3 is 16 amino acids long. The DNA for the CDR3 is TGTGCCAGCACCCGAAGGGGACTACAGGGTTATCAGCCCCAGCATTTT. Residues: CASTRRGLQGYQPQHF.

This clonotype was observed a handful of times. The J gene is TRBJ1-3, the V gene TRBV5-1; a possible D gene is TRBD1 (5 bases). In germline, CDR1 is SGHRS, CDR2 YFSETQ. V was cut by 0 bases and J by 3 bases, with 7 bases left in between. The CDR3 length is 14 residues. CDR3 loop: CASSLDQGGNTIYF. Written as DNA, the CDR3 is TGCGCCAGCAGCTTGGATCAGGGTGGAAACACCATATATTTT.

The chain carries TRBV19 and TRBJ1-3; D uncertain. The V gene's germline CDR1 is LNHDA and CDR2 SQIVND (reference sequence). The CDR3 totals 18 residues. The germline V and J ends were trimmed by 3 bases and 3 bases, with 21 bases remaining between them. CDR3 sequence (DNA): TGTGCCAGTAGTATCACGGTGGCAGGTCCCTCGGGTGGAAACACCATATATTTT. Translating it yields CASSITVAGPSGGNTIYF.

The chain couples TRBV5-1 to TRBJ1-2, with 7 bases aligning to TRBD1. V trimming: 4 bases; J trimming: 4 bases; junction bases outside the gene matches: 7. Germline V gene data show CDR1 as SGHRS and CDR2 as YFSETQ. The length of the CDR3 is 14 residues. In DNA, the CDR3 is TGCGCCAGCAGCCTGGCCACAGGGGCCTATGGCTACACCTTC. It translates to CASSLATGAYGYTF.

This clonotype was detected ten times or more. The chain links TRBV11-2 to TRBJ1-1, with D tentatively TRBD1 (6 bases). V lost 0 bases, J lost 5 bases, and 10 bases lay in between. CDR1 is SGHAT, CDR2 FQNNGV, per germline. The CDR3 totals 14 residues. In DNA, the CDR3 is TGTGCCAGCAGCTTAGACCCGGGGACAACTGAAGCTTTCTTT. Its protein product is CASSLDPGTTEAFF.

This clonotype was seen ten or more times. This sequence joins TRBV7-3 and TRBJ2-5; tentatively, D is TRBD2 (5 bases). Trimming cost V 5 bases and J 2 bases, with 9 bases left between them. Germline V gene data show CDR1 as SGHTA and CDR2 as FQGTGA. This CDR3 is built from 13 residues. The CDR3: CASSLQRQETQYF. CDR3 bases: TGTGCCAGCAGCCTGCAGCGGCAAGAGACCCAGTACTTC.

This clonotype was counted only a few times. Here the CDR3 DNA reads TGTGCCAGCAGCTTAGTTTACAGGGGAAAAGAAAAACTGTTTTTT. Translated: CASSLVYRGKEKLFF. The rearrangement links TRBV7-9 to TRBJ1-4; 7 bases fit TRBD1. The CDR3 length is 15 residues. Germline values: CDR1 SEHNR, CDR2 FQNEAQ (reference sequence). V was pared by 1 base and J by 8 bases, with 7 bases of the junction left unmatched. The complete variable domain, with remaining parts taken from reference TRBV7-9 and TRBJ1-4, reads DTGVSQNPRHKITKRGQNVTFRCDPISEHNRLYWYRQTLGQGPEFLTYFQNEAQLEKSRLLSDRFSAERPKGSFSTLEIQRTEQGDSAMYLCASSLVYRGKEKLFFGSGTQLSVL.

There are many counts of this clonotype. V usage is TRBV29-1 and J usage is TRBJ1-1; 8 bases agree with TRBD1. CDR1 is SQVTM and CDR2 is ANQGSEA in the germline V gene. The CDR3 length is 14 residues. J gave up 0 bases and V 1 base, and 1 base lay outside the gene matches. CDR3 coding DNA: TGCAGCGTTGAAGGACAGGGGATGAACACTGAAGCTTTCTTT. Translation: CSVEGQGMNTEAFF.

This clonotype was detected many times. The chain couples TRBV12-3 or TRBV12-4 to TRBJ2-1, with D possibly being TRBD2 (5 bases). The CDR3 length is 11 residues. The V end lost 2 bases, the J end lost 10 bases, and 6 bases lay between the germline ends. CDR3 region: CASSLTGEQFF. The CDR3 nucleotides read TGTGCCAGCAGTTTAACGGGGGAGCAGTTCTTC.

The chain joins TRBV19 to TRBJ2-1; a weak D match, TRBD2 (6 bases). Trimming took 3 bases from V and 1 from J, leaving 10 bases between them. Germline loops: CDR1 LNHDA, CDR2 SQIVND (reference sequence). CDR3 length: 15 residues. The CDR3 region is CASSMGGESYNEQFF. DNA for the CDR3: TGTGCCAGTAGTATGGGGGGAGAGTCCTACAATGAGCAGTTCTTC.

This sequence joins TRBV11-3 and TRBJ2-7; TRBD2 aligns across 7 bases. Germline assignment: CDR1 SGHNT and CDR2 YENEEA. The CDR3 length is 14 residues. Trimming removed 5 bases from V and 6 bases from J; junction bases left unmatched: 10. The CDR3 bases are TGTGCCAGCAGCGGAGGGGCGGGAGCAGGCGAGCAGTACTTC. This sequence encodes CASSGGAGAGEQYF.

This clonotype was picked up many times. This CDR3 reads CASSGTANYGYTF. The CDR3 bases are TGTGCCAGCAGTGGGACAGCGAACTATGGCTACACCTTC. This sequence joins TRBV6-1 and TRBJ1-2; possible D gene TRBD1, 6 bases. The CDR3 is 13 amino acids. Trimming removed 4 bases from V and 2 bases from J, with 8 bases in between. Germline CDR1 is MNHNS and CDR2 is SASEGT.

The sample holds many counts of this clonotype. One junction end does not reproduce the germline sequence, and a read error may be involved. The chain combines TRBV28 with TRBJ1-2; D unresolved. The CDR3 has 12 residues. Germline CDR1 reads MDHEN; CDR2 reads SYDVKM. The CDR3 is CASSSSPYRYTF. The CDR3 DNA is TGTGCCAGCAGTTCTTCTCCCTATCGCTACACCTTC.

This clonotype was detected ten times or more. The chain couples TRBV28 to TRBJ2-1; 9 bases line up with TRBD2. CDR3 length: 15 residues. Germline CDR1 reads MDHEN; CDR2 reads SYDVKM. The V and J ends lost 9 bases and 6 bases, in that order; junction bases with no gene match: 12. CDR3 coding DNA: TGTGCCAGTTCAGGATGGACTAGCGAAAGCAATGAGCAGTTCTTC. Amino acids: CASSGWTSESNEQFF. The variable domain in full, completed from reference TRBV28 and TRBJ2-1, reads DVKVTQSSRYLVKRTGEKVFLECVQDMDHENMFWYRQDPGLGLRLIYFSYDVKMKEKGDIPEGYSVSREKKERFSLILESASTNQTSMYLCASSGWTSESNEQFFGPGTRLTVL.

This clonotype was seen many times. This rearrangement joins TRBV7-2 to TRBJ2-6; D unclear. The germline V gene has CDR1 SGHTA and CDR2 FQGNSA. With 5 bases removed from V and 10 bases from J, the gap between germline ends came to 6 bases. The CDR3 has 11 residues. CDR3 nucleotides: TGTGCCAGCAGCGACCAAAACGTCCTGACTTTC. Encoded protein: CASSDQNVLTF.